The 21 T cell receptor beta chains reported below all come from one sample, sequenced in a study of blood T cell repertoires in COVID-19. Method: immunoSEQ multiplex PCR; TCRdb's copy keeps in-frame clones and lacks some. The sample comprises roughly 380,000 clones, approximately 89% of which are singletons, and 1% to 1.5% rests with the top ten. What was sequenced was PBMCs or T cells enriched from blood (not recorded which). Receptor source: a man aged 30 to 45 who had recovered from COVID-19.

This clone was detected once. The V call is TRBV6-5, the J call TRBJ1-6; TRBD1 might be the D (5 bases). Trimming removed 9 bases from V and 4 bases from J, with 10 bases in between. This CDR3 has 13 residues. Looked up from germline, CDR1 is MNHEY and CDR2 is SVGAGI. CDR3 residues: CASITGYNSPLHF. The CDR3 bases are TGTGCCAGTATAACAGGTTATAATTCACCCCTCCACTTT.

The CDR3 protein is CASSLLGGTTEAFF. CDR3 coding DNA: TGTGCCAGCAGTTTACTTGGAGGGACCACTGAAGCTTTCTTT. This rearrangement joins TRBV27 to TRBJ1-1; D might be TRBD1 (5 bases). Germline CDR1 reads MNHEY; CDR2 reads SMNVEV (reference sequence). This CDR3 comprises 14 residues. The V end was cut by 2 bases, the J end by 4 bases, with 11 bases between.

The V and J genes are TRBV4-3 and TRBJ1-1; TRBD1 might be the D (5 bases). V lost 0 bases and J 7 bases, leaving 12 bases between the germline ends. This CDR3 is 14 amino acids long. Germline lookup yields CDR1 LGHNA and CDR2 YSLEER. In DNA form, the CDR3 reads TGCGCCAGCAGCCAAGATGGGAGGGACGATGAAGCTTTCTTT. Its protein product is CASSQDGRDDEAFF.

CDR3 amino acids: CASTNTGDRQPQHF. CDR3 DNA sequence: TGTGCCAGTACCAATACGGGGGATCGGCAGCCCCAGCATTTT. V and J are TRBV19 and TRBJ1-5, with TRBD1 as a possible D gene (5 bases). Trimming shortened V by 7 bases and J by 7 bases, and 17 bases separated the two germline ends. This CDR3 has 14 amino acids. Germline values: CDR1 LNHDA, CDR2 SQIVND (reference sequence).

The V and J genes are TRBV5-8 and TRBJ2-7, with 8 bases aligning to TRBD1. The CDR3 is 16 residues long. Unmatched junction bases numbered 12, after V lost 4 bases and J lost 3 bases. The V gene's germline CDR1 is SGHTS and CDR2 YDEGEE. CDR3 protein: CASSAGQGPSYYEQYF. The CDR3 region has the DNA TGTGCCAGCAGCGCCGGACAGGGACCGTCATACTACGAGCAGTACTTC.

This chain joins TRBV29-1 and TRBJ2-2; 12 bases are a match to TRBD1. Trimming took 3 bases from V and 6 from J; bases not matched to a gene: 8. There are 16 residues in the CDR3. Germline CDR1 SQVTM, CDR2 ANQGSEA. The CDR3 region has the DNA TGCAGCGTTGAGGACCCGGGACAGGGGGCGGCCGGGGAGCTGTTTTTT. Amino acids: CSVEDPGQGAAGELFF.

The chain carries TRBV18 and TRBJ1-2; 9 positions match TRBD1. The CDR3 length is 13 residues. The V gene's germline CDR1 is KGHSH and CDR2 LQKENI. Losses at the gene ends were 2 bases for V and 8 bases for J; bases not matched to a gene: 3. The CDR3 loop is CASSPGDRDGYTF. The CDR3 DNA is TGTGCCAGCTCACCAGGGGACAGGGACGGCTACACCTTC.

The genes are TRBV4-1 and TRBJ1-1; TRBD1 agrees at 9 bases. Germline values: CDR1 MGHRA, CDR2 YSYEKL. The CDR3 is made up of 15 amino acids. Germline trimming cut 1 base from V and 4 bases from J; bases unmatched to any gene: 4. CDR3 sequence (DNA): TGCGCCAGCAGCCAAGTTGGACAGGGGTTCACTGAAGCTTTCTTT. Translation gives CASSQVGQGFTEAFF.

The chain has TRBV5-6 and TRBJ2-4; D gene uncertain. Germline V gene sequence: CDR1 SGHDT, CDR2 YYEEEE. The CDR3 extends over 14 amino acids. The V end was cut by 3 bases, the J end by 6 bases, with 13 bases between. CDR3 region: CASSSGSLGNIQYF. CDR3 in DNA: TGTGCCAGCAGCTCCGGGTCCCTGGGAAACATTCAGTACTTC. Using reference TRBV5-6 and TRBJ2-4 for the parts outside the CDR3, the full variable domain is DAGVTQSPTHLIKTRGQQVTLRCSPKSGHDTVSWYQQALGQGPQFIFQYYEEEERQRGNFPDRFSGHQFPNYSSELNVNALLLGDSALYLCASSSGSLGNIQYFGAGTRLSVL.

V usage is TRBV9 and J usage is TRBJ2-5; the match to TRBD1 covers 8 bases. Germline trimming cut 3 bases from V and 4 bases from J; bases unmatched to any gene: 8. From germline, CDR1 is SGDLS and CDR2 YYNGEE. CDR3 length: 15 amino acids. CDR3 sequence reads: CASSAPRTGGETQYF. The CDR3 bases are TGTGCCAGCAGCGCACCCAGAACAGGGGGAGAGACCCAGTACTTC.

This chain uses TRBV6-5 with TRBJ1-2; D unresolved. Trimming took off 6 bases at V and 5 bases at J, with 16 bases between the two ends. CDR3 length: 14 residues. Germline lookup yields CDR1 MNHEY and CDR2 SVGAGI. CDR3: CASRSLSGSYGYTF. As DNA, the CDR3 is TGTGCCAGCAGATCCCTCAGTGGCTCGTATGGCTACACCTTC.

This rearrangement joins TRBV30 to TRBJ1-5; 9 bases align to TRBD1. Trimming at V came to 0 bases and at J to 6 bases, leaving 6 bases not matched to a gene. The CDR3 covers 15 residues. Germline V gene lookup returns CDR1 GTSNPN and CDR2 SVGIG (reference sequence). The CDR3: CAWSVQGAPRQPQHF. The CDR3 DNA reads TGTGCCTGGAGTGTACAGGGGGCTCCCCGTCAGCCCCAGCATTTT.

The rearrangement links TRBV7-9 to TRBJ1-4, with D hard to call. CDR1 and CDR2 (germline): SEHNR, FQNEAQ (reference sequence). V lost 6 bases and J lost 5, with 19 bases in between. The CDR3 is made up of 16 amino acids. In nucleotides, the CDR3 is TGTGCCAGCAGACCGAACCTTCGGAGGGAAAATGAAAAACTGTTTTTT. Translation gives CASRPNLRRENEKLFF. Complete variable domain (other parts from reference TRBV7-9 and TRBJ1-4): DTGVSQNPRHKITKRGQNVTFRCDPISEHNRLYWYRQTLGQGPEFLTYFQNEAQLEKSRLLSDRFSAERPKGSFSTLEIQRTEQGDSAMYLCASRPNLRRENEKLFFGSGTQLSVL.

The CDR3 is CASSDTGSNQPQHF. CDR3 bases: TGCGCCAGCAGCGACACAGGGAGCAATCAGCCCCAGCATTTT. The chain combines TRBV4-1 with TRBJ1-5; D might be TRBD1 (6 bases). CDR1 MGHRA and CDR2 YSYEKL come from the germline V gene. The CDR3 is 14 amino acids. Trimming cost V 5 bases and J 1 base, with 9 bases left between them.

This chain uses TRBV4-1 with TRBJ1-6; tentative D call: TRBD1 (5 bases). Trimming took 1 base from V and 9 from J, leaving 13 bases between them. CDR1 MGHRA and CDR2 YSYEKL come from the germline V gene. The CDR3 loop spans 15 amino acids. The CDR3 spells CASSQGGRAVSPLHF. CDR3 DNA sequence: TGCGCCAGCAGCCAAGGAGGCAGGGCGGTTTCACCCCTCCACTTT.

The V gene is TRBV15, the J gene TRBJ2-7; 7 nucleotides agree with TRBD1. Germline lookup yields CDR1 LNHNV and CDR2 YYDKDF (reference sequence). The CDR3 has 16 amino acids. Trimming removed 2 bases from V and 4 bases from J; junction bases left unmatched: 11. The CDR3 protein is CATSRSTRQGLYEQYF. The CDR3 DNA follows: TGTGCCACCAGCAGATCTACCCGACAGGGTTTGTACGAGCAGTACTTC.

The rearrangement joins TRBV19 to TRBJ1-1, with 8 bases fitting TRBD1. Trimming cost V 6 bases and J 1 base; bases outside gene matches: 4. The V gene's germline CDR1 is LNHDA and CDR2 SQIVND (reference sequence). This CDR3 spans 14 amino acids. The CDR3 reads CASRGDRQNTEAFF. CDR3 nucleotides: TGTGCCAGTAGGGGGGACAGGCAGAACACTGAAGCTTTCTTT.

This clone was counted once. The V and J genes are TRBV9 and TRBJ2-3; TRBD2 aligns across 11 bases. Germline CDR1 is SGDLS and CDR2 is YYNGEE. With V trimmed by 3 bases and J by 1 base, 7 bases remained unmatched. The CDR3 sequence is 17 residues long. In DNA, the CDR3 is TGTGCCAGCAGCGGAGGTAGCGGGGGGGCCGGCACAGATACGCAGTATTTT. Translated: CASSGGSGGAGTDTQYF.

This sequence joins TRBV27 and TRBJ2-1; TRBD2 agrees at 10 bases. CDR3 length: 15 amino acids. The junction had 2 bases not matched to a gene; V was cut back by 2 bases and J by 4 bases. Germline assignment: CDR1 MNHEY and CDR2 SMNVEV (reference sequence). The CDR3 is CASSLELAGYNEQFF. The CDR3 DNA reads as TGTGCCAGCAGTTTAGAACTAGCGGGGTACAATGAGCAGTTCTTC.

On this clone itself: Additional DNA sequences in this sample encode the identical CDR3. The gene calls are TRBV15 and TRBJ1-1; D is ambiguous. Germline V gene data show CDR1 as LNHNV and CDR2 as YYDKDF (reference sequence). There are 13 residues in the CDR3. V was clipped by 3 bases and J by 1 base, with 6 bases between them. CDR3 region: CATSRTGNTEAFF. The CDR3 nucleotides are TGTGCCACCAGCAGGACGGGGAACACTGAAGCTTTCTTT.

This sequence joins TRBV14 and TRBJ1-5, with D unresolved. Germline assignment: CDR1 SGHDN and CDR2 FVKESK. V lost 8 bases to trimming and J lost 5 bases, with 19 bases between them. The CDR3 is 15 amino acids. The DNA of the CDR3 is TGTGCCAGCCGCGGTGCGGGCCGTAGTGATCAGCCCCAGCATTTT. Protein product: CASRGAGRSDQPQHF. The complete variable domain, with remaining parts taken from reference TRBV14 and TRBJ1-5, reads EAGVTQFPSHSVIEKGQTVTLRCDPISGHDNLYWYRRVMGKEIKFLLHFVKESKQDESGMPNNRFLAERTGGTYSTLKVQPAELEDSGVYFCASRGAGRSDQPQHFGDGTRLSIL.